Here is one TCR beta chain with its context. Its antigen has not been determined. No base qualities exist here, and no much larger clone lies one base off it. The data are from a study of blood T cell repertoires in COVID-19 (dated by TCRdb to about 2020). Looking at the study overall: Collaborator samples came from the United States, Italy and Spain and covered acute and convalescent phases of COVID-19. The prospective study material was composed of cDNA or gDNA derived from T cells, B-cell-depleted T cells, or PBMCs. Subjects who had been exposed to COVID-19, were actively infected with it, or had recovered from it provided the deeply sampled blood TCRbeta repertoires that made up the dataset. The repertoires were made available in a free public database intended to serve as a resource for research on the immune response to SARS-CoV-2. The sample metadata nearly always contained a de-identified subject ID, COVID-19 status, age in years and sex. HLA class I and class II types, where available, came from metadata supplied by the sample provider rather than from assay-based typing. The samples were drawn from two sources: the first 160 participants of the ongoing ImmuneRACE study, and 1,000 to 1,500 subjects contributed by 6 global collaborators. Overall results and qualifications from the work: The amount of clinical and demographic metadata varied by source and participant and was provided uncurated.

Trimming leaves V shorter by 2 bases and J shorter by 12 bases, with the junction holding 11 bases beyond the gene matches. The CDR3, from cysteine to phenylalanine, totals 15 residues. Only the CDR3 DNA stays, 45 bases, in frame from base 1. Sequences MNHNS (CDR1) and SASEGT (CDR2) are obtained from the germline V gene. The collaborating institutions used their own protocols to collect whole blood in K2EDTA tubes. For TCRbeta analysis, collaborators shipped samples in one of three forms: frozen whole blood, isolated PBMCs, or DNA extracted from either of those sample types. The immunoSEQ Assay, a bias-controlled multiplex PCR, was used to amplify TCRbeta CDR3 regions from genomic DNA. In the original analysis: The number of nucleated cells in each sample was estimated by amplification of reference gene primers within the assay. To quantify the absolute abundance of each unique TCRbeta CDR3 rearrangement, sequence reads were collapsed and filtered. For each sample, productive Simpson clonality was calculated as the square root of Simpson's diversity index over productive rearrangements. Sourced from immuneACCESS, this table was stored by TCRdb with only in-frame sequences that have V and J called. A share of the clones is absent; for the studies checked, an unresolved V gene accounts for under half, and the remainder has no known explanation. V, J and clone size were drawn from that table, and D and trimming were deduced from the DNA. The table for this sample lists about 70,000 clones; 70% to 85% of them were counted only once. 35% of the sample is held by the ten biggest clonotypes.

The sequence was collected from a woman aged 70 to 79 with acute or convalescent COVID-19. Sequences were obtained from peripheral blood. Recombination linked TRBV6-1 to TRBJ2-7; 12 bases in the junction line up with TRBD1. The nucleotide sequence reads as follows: TGTGCCAGCAGTGAACACACCGGGACAGGGGGCGGAGGGTACTTC. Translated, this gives CASSEHTGTGGGGYF.